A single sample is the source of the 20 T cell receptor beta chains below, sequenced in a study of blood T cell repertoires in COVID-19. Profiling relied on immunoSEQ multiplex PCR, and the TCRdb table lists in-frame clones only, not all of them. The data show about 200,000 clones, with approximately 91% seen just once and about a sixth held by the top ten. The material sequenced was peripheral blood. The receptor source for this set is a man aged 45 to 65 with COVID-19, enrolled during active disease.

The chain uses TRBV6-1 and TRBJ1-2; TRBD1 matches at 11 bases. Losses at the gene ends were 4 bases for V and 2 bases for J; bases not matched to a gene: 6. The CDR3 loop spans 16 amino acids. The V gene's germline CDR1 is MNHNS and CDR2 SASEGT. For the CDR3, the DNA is TGTGCCAGCAGTGCTGAACGGGACAGGGGGAACTATGGCTACACCTTC. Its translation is CASSAERDRGNYGYTF.

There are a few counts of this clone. For the CDR3, the DNA is TGTGCCAGCAGTGAACTGGGGACAGGGGGTGGAGGCTACACCTTC. As protein: CASSELGTGGGGYTF. The chain joins TRBV6-1 to TRBJ1-2; 11 bases fit TRBD1. Germline CDR1 MNHNS, CDR2 SASEGT. The CDR3 extends over 15 amino acids. The ends lost 2 bases at V and 8 bases at J; junction bases unmatched: 7.

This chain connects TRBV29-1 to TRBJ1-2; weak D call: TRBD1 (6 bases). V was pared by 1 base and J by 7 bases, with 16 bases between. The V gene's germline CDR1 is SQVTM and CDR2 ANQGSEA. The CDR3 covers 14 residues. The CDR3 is CSVEVVEQGSGYTF. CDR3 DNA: TGCAGCGTTGAAGTGGTGGAACAGGGTAGTGGCTACACCTTC.

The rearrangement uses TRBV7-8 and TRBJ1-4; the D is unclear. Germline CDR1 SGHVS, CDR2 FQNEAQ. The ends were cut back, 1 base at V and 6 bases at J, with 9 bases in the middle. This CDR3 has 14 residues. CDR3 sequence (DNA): TGTGCCAGCAGCTTAGATGCCGGAGATGAAAAACTGTTTTTT. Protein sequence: CASSLDAGDEKLFF.

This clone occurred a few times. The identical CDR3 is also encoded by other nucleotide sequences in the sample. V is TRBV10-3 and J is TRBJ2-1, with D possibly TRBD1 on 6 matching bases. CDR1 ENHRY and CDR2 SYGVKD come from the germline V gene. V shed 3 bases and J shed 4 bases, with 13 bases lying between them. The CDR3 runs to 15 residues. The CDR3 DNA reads TGTGCCATCAGTGACCGGGGTAGGGGGTACAATGAGCAGTTCTTC. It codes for CAISDRGRGYNEQFF.

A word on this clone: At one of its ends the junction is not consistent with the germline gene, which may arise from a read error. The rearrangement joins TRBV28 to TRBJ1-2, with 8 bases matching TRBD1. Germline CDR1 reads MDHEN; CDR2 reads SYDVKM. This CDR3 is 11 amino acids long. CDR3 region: CASRDRDRGDF. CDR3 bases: TGTGCCAGCAGGGACAGGGATCGGGGGGACTTC.

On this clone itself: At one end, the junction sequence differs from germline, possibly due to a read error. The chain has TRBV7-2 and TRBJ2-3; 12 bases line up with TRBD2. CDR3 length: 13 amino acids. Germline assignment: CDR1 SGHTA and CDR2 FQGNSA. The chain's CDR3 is CASTLLGLAGKYF. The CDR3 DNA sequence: TGTGCCAGCACCTTACTTGGACTAGCGGGGAAGTATTTT. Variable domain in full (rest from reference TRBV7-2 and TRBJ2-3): GAGVSQSPSNKVTEKGKDVELRCDPISGHTALYWYRQSLGQGLEFLIYFQGNSAPDKSGLPSDRFSAERTGGSVSTLTIQRTQQEDSAVYLCASTLLGLAGKYFGPGTRLTVL.

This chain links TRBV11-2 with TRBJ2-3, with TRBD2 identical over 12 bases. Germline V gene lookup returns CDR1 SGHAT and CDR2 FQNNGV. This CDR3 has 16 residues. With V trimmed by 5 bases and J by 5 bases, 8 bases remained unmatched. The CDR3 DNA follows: TGTGCCAGCAGCCCCGGCCGGACTAGCGGGGTAGATACGCAGTATTTT. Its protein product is CASSPGRTSGVDTQYF.

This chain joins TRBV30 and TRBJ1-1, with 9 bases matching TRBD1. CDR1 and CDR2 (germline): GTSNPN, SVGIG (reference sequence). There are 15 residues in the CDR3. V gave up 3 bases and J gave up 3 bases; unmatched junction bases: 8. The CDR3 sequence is CAWSALQGAYTEAFF. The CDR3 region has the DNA TGTGCCTGGAGCGCGCTACAGGGGGCCTACACTGAAGCTTTCTTT.

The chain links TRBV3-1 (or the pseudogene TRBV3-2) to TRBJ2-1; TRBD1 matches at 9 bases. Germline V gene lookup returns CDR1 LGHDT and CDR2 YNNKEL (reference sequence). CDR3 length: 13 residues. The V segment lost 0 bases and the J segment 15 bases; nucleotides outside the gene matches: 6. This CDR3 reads CASSQEDRGDWFF. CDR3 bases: TGTGCCAGCAGCCAAGAAGACAGGGGGGATTGGTTCTTC.

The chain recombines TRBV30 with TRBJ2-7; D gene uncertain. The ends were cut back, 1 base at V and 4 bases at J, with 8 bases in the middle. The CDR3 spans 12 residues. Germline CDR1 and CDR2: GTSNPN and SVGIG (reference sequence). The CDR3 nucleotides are TGTGCCTGGAGTGGTTTACAGTACGAGCAGTACTTC. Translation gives CAWSGLQYEQYF.

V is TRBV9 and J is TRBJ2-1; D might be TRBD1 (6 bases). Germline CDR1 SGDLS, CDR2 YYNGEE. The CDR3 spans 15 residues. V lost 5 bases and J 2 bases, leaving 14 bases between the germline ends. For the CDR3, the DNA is TGTGCCAGCAGTCTCAGGGGACCAGCCTACAATGAGCAGTTCTTC. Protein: CASSLRGPAYNEQFF.

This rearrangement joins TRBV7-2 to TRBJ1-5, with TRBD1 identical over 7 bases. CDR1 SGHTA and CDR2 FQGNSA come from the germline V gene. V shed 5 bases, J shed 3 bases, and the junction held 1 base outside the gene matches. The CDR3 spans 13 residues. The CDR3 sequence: CASSRGLNQPQHF. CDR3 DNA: TGTGCCAGCAGCAGGGGGCTCAATCAGCCCCAGCATTTT.

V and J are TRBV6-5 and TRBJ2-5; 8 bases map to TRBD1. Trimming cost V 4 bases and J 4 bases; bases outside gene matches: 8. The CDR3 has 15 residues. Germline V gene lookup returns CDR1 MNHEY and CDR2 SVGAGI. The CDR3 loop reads CASSSNGQGAETQYF. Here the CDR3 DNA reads TGTGCCAGCAGTTCCAACGGACAGGGCGCAGAGACCCAGTACTTC.

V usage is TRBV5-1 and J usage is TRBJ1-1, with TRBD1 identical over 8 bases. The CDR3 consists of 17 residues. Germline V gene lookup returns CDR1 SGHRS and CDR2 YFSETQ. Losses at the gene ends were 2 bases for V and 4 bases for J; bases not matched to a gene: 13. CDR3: CASSFRRAGGAGTEAFF. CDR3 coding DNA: TGCGCCAGCAGCTTTCGTCGGGCAGGGGGCGCCGGCACTGAAGCTTTCTTT.

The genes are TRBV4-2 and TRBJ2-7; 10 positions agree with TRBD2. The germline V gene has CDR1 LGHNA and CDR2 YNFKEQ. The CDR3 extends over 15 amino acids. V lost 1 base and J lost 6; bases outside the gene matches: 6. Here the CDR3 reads CASSQVPAGGSEQYF. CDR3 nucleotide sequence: TGTGCCAGCAGCCAAGTTCCAGCGGGAGGGTCCGAGCAGTACTTC.

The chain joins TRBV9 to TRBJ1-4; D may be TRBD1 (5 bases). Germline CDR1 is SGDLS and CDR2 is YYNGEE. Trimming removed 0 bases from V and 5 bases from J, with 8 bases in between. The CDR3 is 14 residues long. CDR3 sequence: CASSVDGGNEKLFF. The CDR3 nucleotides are TGTGCCAGCAGCGTAGACGGGGGGAATGAAAAACTGTTTTTT.

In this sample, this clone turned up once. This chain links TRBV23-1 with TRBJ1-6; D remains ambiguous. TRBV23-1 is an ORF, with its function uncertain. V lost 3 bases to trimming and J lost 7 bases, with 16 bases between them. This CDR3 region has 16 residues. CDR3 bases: TGCGCCAGCAGTCAGCAGCGTAGAAAACAAAATTCACCCCTCCACTTT. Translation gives CASSQQRRKQNSPLHF.

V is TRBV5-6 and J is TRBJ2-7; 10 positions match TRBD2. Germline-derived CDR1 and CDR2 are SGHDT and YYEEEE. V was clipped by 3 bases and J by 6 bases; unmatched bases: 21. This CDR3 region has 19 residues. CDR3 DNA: TGTGCCAGCAGCTCCGACCGGGAATTACTAGCGGGACCCTTGGGCGAGCAGTACTTC. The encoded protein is CASSSDRELLAGPLGEQYF.

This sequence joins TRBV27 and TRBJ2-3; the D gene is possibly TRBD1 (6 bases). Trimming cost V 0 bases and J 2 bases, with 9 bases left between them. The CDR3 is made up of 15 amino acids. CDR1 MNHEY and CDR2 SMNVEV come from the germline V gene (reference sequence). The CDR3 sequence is CASSLSGQNTDTQYF. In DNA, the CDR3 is TGTGCCAGCAGTTTATCAGGACAGAACACAGATACGCAGTATTTT.